The source of this T cell receptor beta chain is a study of graft-versus-host responses after intestinal transplantation. Study conclusions and caveats: Recipient-marrow GvH clones were detected, some having first appeared in ileum or blood.

Measured with immunoSEQ multiplex PCR; TCRdb has only the in-frame clones, and not every one. This table holds around 10,000 clones, about 33% found once. The CDR3 runs to 15 residues. The origin of this receptor is a human patient who was an organ donor for intestinal transplantation. The specimen comprised alloreactive CD4+ T cells from a mixed lymphocyte reaction culture, sampled before transplantation. This sample's subset: CFSE-low proliferating T cells sorted from approximately 6-day pre-transplant mixed lymphocyte reaction (GvH or HvG direction). The chain joins TRBV21-1 to TRBJ2-7; the DNA was not compared with TRBD2, the D call given in the table. TRBV21-1 is a listed pseudogene. The DNA of the CDR3 is TGTGCCAGCGGAGAGGGACTAGCGGGGGCCGCCGAGCAGTACTTC. The encoded protein is CASGEGLAGAAEQYF.